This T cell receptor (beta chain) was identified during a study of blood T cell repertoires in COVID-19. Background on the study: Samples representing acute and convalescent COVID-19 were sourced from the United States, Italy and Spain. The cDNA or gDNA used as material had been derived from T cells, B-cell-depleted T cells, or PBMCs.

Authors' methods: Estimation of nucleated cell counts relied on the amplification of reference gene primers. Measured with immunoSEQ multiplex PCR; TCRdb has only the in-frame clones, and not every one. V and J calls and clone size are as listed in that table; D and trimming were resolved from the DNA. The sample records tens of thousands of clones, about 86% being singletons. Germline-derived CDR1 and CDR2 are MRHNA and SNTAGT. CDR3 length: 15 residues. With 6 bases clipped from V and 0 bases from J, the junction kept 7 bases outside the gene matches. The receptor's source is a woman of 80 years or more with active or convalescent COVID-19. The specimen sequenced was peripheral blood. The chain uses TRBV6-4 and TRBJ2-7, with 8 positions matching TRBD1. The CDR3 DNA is TGTGCCAGCAGCCCACAGGGGGGTGGCTCCTACGAGCAGTACTTC. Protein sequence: CASSPQGGGSYEQYF.